This T cell receptor (beta chain) derives from a study of PD-L1 blockade in urothelial cancer. The assay was immunoSEQ multiplex PCR, and TCRdb's table has in-frame clones only and misses some. The sample contains 85,000 to 90,000 clones, approximately 87% of which appear only once. V was cut by 5 bases and J by 6 bases, with 17 bases left in between. Germline CDR1 is SEHNR and CDR2 is FQNEAQ (reference sequence). This CDR3 is built from 15 residues. Time point: pretreatment peripheral blood. Pretreatment and on-treatment blood mononuclear cell samples were taken, totaling between 1 and 8 time points per patient.

The sequencing used PBMCs, collected around atezolizumab (anti-PD-L1) treatment. The chain has TRBV7-9 and TRBJ2-1, with D possibly TRBD1 on 6 matching bases. The clonotype originates from a man aged 55 to 70 with urothelial cancer. CDR3 residues: CASSPTQQGGNEQFF. As DNA, the CDR3 is TGTGCCAGCAGCCCCACGCAACAGGGTGGCAATGAGCAGTTCTTC.